One TCR beta chain is described in this entry. Antigen: not known. The entry originates in a study of OX40 agonist ivuxolimab in advanced cancers. Study at large: Patients were around 83% male with ages roughly 20 to 80, mean 60. Findings and limits, study-wide: There were also nonresponders showing low normalized T-cell clonal expansion. Mean expanded clone counts were higher in CD8+ than CD4+ T cells.

Trimming removed 5 bases from V and 5 bases from J; junction bases left unmatched: 7. Per germline, CDR1 SGHAT and CDR2 FQNNGV. The CDR3 extends over 14 amino acids. Measured with immunoSEQ multiplex PCR; TCRdb has only the in-frame clones, and not every one. This table has some 60,000 clones, less than 90% appearing once. Patients with a history of autoimmune disease or on systemic immunosuppression were excluded. This receptor was obtained from an adult with an advanced solid tumor such as melanoma, head and neck, liver or kidney cancer. The chain links TRBV11-2 to TRBJ1-2; 8 bases are shared with TRBD1. The material was CD4+ or CD8+ T cells sorted from blood, obtained in a trial of the OX40 agonist ivuxolimab. CDR3 sequence: CASSPDRVGYGYTF. The CDR3 DNA follows: TGTGCCAGCAGCCCGGACAGGGTTGGGTATGGCTACACCTTC. Together with reference TRBV11-2 and TRBJ1-2, the CDR3 gives the full variable domain: EAGVAQSPRYKIIEKRQSVAFWCNPISGHATLYWYQQILGQGPKLLIQFQNNGVVDDSQLPKDRFSAERLKGVDSTLKIQPAKLEDSAVYLCASSPDRVGYGYTFGSGTRLTVV.